This T cell receptor (beta chain) was documented in a study of cytotoxic CD8 clonotypes in ibrutinib-treated CLL. Study background: Mean productive templates were approximately 230,000; mean productive rearrangements were about 90,000. General study results and limits: Public clonotypes showed up rarely, and on treatment they shrank or held steady.

Germline CDR1 SGHNT, CDR2 YYREEE (reference sequence). The CDR3 loop spans 18 amino acids. V was pared by 3 bases and J by 5 bases, with 12 bases of the junction left unmatched. Sequenced by immunoSEQ multiplex PCR; TCRdb stores in-frame clones only, minus some. The table has over 110,000 clones, 75% to 95% seen once; the top ten hold 10% to 12%. Concerning this clone: Its antigen is currently unknown.

The sequence was obtained from a human donor with chronic lymphocytic leukemia. The material sequenced was PBMCs, taken after 12 months of ibrutinib treatment. V is TRBV5-4 and J is TRBJ2-3; 13 bases are a match to TRBD2. For the CDR3, the DNA is TGTGCCAGCAGCTCCCCTCGGACTAGCGGGAGTATGGGAGATACGCAGTATTTT. This gives the protein CASSSPRTSGSMGDTQYF.